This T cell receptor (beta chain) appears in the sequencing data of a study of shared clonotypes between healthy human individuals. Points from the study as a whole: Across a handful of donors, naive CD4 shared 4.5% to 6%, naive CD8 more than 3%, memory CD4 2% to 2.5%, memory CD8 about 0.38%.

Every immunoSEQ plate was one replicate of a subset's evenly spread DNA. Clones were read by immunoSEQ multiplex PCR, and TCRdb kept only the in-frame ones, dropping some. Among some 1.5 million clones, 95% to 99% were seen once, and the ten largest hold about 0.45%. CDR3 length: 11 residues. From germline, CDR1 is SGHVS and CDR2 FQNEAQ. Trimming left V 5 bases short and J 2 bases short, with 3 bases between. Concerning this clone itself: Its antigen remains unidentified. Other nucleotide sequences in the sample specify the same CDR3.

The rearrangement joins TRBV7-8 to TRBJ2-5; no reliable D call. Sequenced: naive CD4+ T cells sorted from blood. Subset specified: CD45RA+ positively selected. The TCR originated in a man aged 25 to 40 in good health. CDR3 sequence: CASSLQETQYF. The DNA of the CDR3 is TGTGCCAGCAGCCTACAAGAGACCCAGTACTTC.